This T cell receptor beta chain was captured by sequencing in a study of OX40 agonist ivuxolimab in advanced cancers. Regarding the research as a whole: Ivuxolimab was an agonistic, fully human IgG2 monoclonal antibody directed against OX40 (CD134), a costimulatory receptor. Patients were allowed to have had prior anti-PD-1, anti-PD-L1 or anti-CTLA-4 therapy, and about 40% of the dose-escalation patients had been treated with checkpoint inhibitors. Intravenous ivuxolimab was administered to patients every 2 weeks at six dose levels: 0.01, 0.1, 0.3, 1.5, 3 and 10 mg/kg. The monotherapy dose-escalation portion (N of about 49 patients) of the phase I ivuxolimab trial is reported in the paper. Peripheral TCRbeta sequencing was intended to test whether TCR sequence diversity was altered and clonal T-cell expansion was caused by ivuxolimab. Partial responses occurred in three dose-escalation patients, of whom one had hepatocellular carcinoma and two had cutaneous melanoma. In the dose-escalation cohort, 70% to 90% of patients were male, and the mean age was 60 years with a range of roughly 20 to 79. Among the roughly 52 dose-escalation patients, some 20 had hepatocellular carcinoma, approximately 15 melanoma, 9 renal cell carcinoma and 9 head and neck cancer. What the work shows at the level of the full study, not this receptor alone: Partial responders in the 0.1-3.0 mg/kg groups had among the lowest normalized peripheral clonal expansion, especially among CD8+ T cells. Low levels of normalized T-cell clonal expansion were also shown by some nonresponding patients. The antigen specificity of the clonally expanded peripheral T cells was not determined. At doses of 0.1 to 3.0 mg/kg, clonal expansion of both CD4+ and CD8+ T cells in blood was seen between baseline and week 6. On average, CD8+ T cells showed more expanded clones than CD4+ T cells after ivuxolimab.

Points on this clone: There is no known antigen for this receptor. Base qualities are not recorded, but no much larger clone differs from it by a single base.

Genomic DNA was extracted from sorted cells for sequencing of the TCRbeta CDR3 region. The immunoSEQ Assay was used to sequence the TCRbeta CDR3 regions. The table was pulled from immuneACCESS by TCRdb, which kept in-frame rearrangements only. Such tables lose some clones; where checked, under half of the loss comes from unresolved V genes, and the rest has no known cause. In this sample the table shows approximately 37,000 clones, 65% to 90% of which occur a single time. The top ten clonotypes cover around a fifth of the sample. The trial excluded patients who had a history of autoimmune disease or who were on systemic immunosuppression. Peripheral blood for TCR sequencing was collected from all dose cohorts at baseline, on cycle 4 day 1, and on cycle 7 day 1. Samples came from an open-label, multicenter, first-in-human phase I dose-escalation trial of ivuxolimab. Adults with locally advanced or metastatic head and neck squamous cell, hepatocellular, melanoma or renal cell carcinoma were enrolled in the trial. Before TCR sequencing, CD4+ T cells and CD8+ T cells from peripheral blood were sorted into separate populations.

The CDR3, from cysteine to phenylalanine, totals 13 residues. Just CDR3 DNA is preserved here, 39 bases in frame from base 1. Relative to germline, V is missing 4 bases and J is missing 4 bases, with 6 bases of the junction outside any gene match. The germline V gene (reference sequence) sets CDR1 to GTSNPN and CDR2 to SVGIG. The receptor comes from an adult with an advanced solid tumor such as melanoma, head and neck, liver or kidney cancer. The sample in question was CD4+ or CD8+ T cells sorted from blood, obtained in a trial of the OX40 agonist ivuxolimab. The rearranged chain carries TRBV30 and TRBJ2-7; 8 bases in between match TRBD2. The DNA sequence is TGTGCCTGGACGTTGAGCGGGAGTTACGAGCAGTACTTC. It codes for CAWTLSGSYEQYF.